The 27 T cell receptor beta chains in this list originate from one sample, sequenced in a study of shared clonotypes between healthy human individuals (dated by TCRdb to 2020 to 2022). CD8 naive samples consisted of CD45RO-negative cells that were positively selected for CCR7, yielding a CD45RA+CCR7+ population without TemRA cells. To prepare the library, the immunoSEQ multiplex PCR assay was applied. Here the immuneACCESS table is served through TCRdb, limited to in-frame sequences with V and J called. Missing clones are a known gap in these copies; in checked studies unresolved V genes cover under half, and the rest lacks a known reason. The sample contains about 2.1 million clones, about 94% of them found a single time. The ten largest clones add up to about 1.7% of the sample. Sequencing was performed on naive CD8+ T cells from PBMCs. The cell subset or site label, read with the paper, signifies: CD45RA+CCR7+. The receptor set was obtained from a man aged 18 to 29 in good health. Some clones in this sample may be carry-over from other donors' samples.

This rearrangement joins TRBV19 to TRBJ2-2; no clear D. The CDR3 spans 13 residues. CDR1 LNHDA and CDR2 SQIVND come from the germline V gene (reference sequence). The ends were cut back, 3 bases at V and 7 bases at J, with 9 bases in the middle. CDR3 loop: CASSIVGNGELFF. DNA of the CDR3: TGTGCCAGTAGTATCGTTGGGAACGGGGAGCTGTTTTTT.

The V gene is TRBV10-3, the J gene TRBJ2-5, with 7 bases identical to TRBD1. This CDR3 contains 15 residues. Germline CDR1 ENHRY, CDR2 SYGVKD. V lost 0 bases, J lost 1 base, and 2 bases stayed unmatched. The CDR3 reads CAISESGTVQETQYF. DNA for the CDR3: TGTGCCATCAGTGAGTCGGGGACAGTCCAAGAGACCCAGTACTTC.

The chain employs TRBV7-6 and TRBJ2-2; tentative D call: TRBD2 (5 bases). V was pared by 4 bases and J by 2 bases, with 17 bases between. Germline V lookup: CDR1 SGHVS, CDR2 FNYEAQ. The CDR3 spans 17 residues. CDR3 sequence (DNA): TGTGCCAGCAGCTCAACGACAAGCGGAACTAACACCGGGGAGCTGTTTTTT. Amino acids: CASSSTTSGTNTGELFF.

The CDR3 DNA is TGTGCCAGCAGTTTTAATACGCAGTATTTT. This encodes CASSFNTQYF. V usage is TRBV27 and J usage is TRBJ2-3; D is unresolved. Germline CDR1 and CDR2: MNHEY and SMNVEV (reference sequence). V gave up 3 bases and J gave up 7 bases, with 2 bases separating them. This CDR3 is 10 amino acids long.

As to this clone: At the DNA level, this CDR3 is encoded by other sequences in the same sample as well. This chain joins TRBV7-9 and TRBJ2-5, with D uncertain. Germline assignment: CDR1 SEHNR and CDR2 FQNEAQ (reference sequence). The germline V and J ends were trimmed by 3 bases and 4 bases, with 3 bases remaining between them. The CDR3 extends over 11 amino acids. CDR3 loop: CASSFRETQYF. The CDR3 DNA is TGTGCCAGCAGCTTTCGAGAGACCCAGTACTTC. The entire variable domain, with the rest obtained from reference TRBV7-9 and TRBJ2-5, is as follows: DTGVSQNPRHKITKRGQNVTFRCDPISEHNRLYWYRQTLGQGPEFLTYFQNEAQLEKSRLLSDRFSAERPKGSFSTLEIQRTEQGDSAMYLCASSFRETQYFGPGTRLLVL.

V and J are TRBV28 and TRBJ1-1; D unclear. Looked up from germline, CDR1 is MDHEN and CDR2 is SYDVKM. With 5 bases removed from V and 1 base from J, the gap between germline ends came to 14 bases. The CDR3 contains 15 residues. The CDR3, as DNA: TGTGCCAGCAGTACCCAAATCGGAGGGAACACTGAAGCTTTCTTT. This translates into CASSTQIGGNTEAFF.

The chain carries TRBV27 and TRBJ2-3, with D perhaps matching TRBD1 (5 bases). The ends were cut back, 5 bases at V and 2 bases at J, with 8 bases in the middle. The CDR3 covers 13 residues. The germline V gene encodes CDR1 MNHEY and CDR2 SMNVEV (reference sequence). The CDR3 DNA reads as TGTGCCAGCAGTCGACAGACCACAGATACGCAGTATTTT. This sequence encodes CASSRQTTDTQYF.

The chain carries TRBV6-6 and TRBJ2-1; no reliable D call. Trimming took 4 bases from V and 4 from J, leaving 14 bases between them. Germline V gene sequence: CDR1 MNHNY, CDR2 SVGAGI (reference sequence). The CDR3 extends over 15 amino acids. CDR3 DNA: TGTGCCAGCAGTTCCCGACCGGACGAGTACAATGAGCAGTTCTTC. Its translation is CASSSRPDEYNEQFF.

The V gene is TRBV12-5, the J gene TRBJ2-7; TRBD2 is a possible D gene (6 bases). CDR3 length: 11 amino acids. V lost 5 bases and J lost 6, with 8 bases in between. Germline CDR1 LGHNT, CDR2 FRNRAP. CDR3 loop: CASGHGGEQYF. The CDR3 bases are TGTGCTAGTGGTCACGGGGGCGAGCAGTACTTC.

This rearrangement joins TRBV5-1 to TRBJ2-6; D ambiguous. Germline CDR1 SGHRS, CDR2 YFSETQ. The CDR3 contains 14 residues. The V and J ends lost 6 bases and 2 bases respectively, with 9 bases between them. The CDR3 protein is CASTASPGANVLTF. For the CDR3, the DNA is TGCGCCAGCACAGCGTCCCCTGGGGCCAACGTCCTGACTTTC. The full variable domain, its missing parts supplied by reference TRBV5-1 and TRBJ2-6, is KAGVTQTPRYLIKTRGQQVTLSCSPISGHRSVSWYQQTPGQGLQFLFEYFSETQRNKGNFPGRFSGRQFSNSRSEMNVSTLELGDSALYLCASTASPGANVLTFGAGSRLTVL.

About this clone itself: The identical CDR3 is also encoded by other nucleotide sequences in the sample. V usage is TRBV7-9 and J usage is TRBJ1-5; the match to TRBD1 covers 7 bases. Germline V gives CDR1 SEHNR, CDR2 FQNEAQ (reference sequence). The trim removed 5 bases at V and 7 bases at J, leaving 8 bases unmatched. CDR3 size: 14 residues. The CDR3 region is CASSLGGAGQPQHF. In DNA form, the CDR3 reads TGTGCCAGCAGCCTAGGGGGCGCCGGCCAGCCCCAGCATTTT.

CDR3 sequence reads: CASSHRGLLNYGYTF. The CDR3 DNA is TGTGCCAGTAGTCACAGGGGACTCCTAAACTATGGCTACACCTTC. The rearrangement joins TRBV19 to TRBJ1-2, with 7 bases fitting TRBD1. From germline, CDR1 is LNHDA and CDR2 SQIVND (reference sequence). The CDR3 has 15 amino acids. V lost 5 bases and J lost 2; bases outside the gene matches: 8.

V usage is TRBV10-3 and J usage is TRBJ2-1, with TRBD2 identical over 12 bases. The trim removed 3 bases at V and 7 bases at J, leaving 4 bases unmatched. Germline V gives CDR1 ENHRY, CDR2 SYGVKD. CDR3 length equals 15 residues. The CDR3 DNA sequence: TGTGCCATCAGTGATCGACTAGCGGGAGAAAATGAGCAGTTCTTC. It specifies CAISDRLAGENEQFF.

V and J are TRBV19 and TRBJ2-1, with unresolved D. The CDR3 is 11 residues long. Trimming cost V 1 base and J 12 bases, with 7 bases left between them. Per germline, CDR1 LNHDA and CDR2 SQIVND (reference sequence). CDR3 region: CASSIGVLQFF. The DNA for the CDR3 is TGTGCCAGTAGTATAGGGGTTCTGCAGTTCTTC.

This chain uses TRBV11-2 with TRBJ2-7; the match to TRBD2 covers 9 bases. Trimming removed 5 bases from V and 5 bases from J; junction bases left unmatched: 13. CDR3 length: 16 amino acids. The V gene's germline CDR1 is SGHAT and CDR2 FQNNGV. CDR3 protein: CASSPGAGGALDEQYF. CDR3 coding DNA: TGTGCCAGCAGCCCTGGGGCGGGAGGGGCCCTGGACGAGCAGTACTTC.

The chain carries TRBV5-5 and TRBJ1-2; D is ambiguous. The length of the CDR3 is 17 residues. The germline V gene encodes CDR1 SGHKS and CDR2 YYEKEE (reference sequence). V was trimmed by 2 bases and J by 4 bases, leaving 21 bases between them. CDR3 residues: CASSFPENPTRGYGYTF. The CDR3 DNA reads TGTGCCAGCAGCTTTCCGGAAAACCCAACTCGGGGCTATGGCTACACCTTC.

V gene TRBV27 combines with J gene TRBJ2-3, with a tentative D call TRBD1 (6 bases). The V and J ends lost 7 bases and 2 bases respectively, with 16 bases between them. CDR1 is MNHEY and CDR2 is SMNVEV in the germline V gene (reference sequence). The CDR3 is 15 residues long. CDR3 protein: CASTWTAAYTDTQYF. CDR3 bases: TGTGCCAGCACCTGGACAGCCGCCTACACAGATACGCAGTATTTT.

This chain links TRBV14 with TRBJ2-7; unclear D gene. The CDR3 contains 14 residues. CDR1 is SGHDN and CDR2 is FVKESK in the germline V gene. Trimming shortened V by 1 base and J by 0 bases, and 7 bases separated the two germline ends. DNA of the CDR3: TGTGCCAGCAGCCAAGTAGCAAGCTCCTACGAGCAGTACTTC. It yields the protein CASSQVASSYEQYF.

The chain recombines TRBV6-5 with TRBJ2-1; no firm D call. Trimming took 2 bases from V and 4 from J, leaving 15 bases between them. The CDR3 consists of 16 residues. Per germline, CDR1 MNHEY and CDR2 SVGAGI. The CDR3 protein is CASSYQSPYTYNEQFF. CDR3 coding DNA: TGTGCCAGCAGTTACCAATCCCCCTACACTTACAATGAGCAGTTCTTC.

CDR3 nucleotides: TGTGCCAGCAGCGTAGCTCCCCGCACAGATACGCAGTATTTT. Translation gives CASSVAPRTDTQYF. The chain recombines TRBV9 with TRBJ2-3, with unresolved D. The V and J ends lost 0 bases and 1 base respectively, with 6 bases between them. Germline V gene sequence: CDR1 SGDLS, CDR2 YYNGEE. This CDR3 has 14 residues.

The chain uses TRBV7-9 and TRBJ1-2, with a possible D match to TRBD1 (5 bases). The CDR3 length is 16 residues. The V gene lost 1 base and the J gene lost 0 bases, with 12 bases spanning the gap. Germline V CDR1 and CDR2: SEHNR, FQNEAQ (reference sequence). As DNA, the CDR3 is TGTGCCAGCAGCTTAGTTGCGGGGGGTGCTAACTATGGCTACACCTTC. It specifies CASSLVAGGANYGYTF.

CDR3 DNA: TGTGCCAGCAGTGACTTACAGAACTCCTACAATGAGCAGTTCTTC. Translation gives CASSDLQNSYNEQFF. The chain couples TRBV6-1 to TRBJ2-1; D is undetermined. Looked up from germline, CDR1 is MNHNS and CDR2 is SASEGT. The CDR3 runs to 15 residues. Trimming took 3 bases from V and 0 from J, leaving 9 bases between them.

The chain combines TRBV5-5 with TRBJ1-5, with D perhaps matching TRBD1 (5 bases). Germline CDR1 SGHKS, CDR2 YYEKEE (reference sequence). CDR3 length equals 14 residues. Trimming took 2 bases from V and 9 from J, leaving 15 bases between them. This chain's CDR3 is CASSFGQGTAPQHF. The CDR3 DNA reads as TGTGCCAGCAGCTTCGGCCAGGGAACTGCGCCCCAGCATTTT.

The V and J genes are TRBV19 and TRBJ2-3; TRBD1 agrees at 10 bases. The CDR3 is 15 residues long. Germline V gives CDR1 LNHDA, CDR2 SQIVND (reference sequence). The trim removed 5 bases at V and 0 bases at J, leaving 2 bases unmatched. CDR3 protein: CASSGTGASTDTQYF. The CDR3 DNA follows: TGTGCCAGTAGTGGGACAGGGGCGAGCACAGATACGCAGTATTTT.

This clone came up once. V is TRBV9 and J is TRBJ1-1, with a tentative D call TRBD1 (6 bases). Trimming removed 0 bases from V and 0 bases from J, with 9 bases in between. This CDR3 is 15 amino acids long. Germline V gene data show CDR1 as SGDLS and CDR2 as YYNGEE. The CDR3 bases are TGTGCCAGCAGCGTAGTAAAGGGGGTGAACACTGAAGCTTTCTTT. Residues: CASSVVKGVNTEAFF.

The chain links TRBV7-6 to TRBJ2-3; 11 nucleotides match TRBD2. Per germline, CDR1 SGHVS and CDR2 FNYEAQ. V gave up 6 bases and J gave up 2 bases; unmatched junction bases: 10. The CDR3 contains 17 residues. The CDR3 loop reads CASSFGTSGRTTDTQYF. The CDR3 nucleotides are TGTGCCAGCAGTTTCGGAACTAGCGGGAGAACCACAGATACGCAGTATTTT.

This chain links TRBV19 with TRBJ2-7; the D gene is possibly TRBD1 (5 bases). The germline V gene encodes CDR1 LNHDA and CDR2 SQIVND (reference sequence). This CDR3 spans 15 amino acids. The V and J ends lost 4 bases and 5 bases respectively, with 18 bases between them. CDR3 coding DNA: TGTGCCAGTAGTACCTTCCAGGGCCCCTTGAACGAGCAGTACTTC. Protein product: CASSTFQGPLNEQYF.